Each of the 20 T cell receptor beta chains below was sequenced from the same sample in a study of T cells after posttransplantation cyclophosphamide. The assay was immunoSEQ multiplex PCR, and TCRdb's table has in-frame clones only and misses some. The sample was found to contain more than 4,500 clones, and every one recurs. Busulfan-fludarabine conditioning, marrow transplant, and cyclophosphamide on days +3 and +4 were administered. This specimen consisted of PBMCs, obtained approximately 360 days after allogeneic stem cell transplant with posttransplant cyclophosphamide. These receptors were taken from a male patient aged 55 to 69 who received an allogeneic stem cell transplant from a related donor, was CMV-positive, and had acute GVHD only. T cells may partly derive from the graft donor.

This clone was picked up many times. This rearrangement joins TRBV4-1 to TRBJ2-5, with 13 bases matching TRBD2. Germline V gene data show CDR1 as MGHRA and CDR2 as YSYEKL. CDR3 length equals 18 residues. Unmatched junction bases numbered 12, after V lost 4 bases and J lost 4 bases. The CDR3 spells CASSRTPLLAGGGETQYF. In DNA, the CDR3 is TGCGCCAGCAGCCGAACCCCATTACTAGCGGGGGGGGGAGAGACCCAGTACTTC.

In its sample, this clone was seen many times. V gene TRBV9 combines with J gene TRBJ2-7, with a weak D call TRBD2 (6 bases). This CDR3 has 15 residues. Germline V gene lookup returns CDR1 SGDLS and CDR2 YYNGEE. The V and J ends lost 0 bases and 4 bases respectively, with 14 bases between them. The CDR3 nucleotides read TGTGCCAGCAGCGTAGGGGGACTGGGGATGTACGAGCAGTACTTC. Translating it yields CASSVGGLGMYEQYF. The full variable domain, with the rest looked up from reference TRBV9 and TRBJ2-7, is DSGVTQTPKHLITATGQRVTLRCSPRSGDLSVYWYQQSLDQGLQFLIQYYNGEERAKGNILERFSAQQFPDLHSELNLSSLELGDSALYFCASSVGGLGMYEQYFGPGTRLTVT.

This clone appeared many times. The rearrangement joins TRBV7-2 to TRBJ2-5; 10 nucleotides agree with TRBD2. Trimming removed 5 bases from V and 4 bases from J; junction bases left unmatched: 4. Germline V gene data show CDR1 as SGHTA and CDR2 as FQGNSA. The CDR3 runs to 14 residues. CDR3 in amino acids: CASSGSGGPETQYF. CDR3 DNA sequence: TGTGCCAGCAGCGGTAGCGGGGGGCCAGAGACCCAGTACTTC.

This clone was observed a few times. The chain carries TRBV2 and TRBJ1-1; D is unresolved. This CDR3 is built from 13 residues. The germline gives CDR1 SNHLY, CDR2 FYNNEI. The V and J ends lost 1 base and 1 base respectively, with 4 bases between them. The CDR3 coding sequence is TGTGCCAGCAGTGAAGGGAGGAACACTGAAGCTTTCTTT. Residues: CASSEGRNTEAFF.

The chain combines TRBV7-9 with TRBJ2-1; TRBD2 matches 10 bases. Germline CDR1 and CDR2: SEHNR and FQNEAQ (reference sequence). The CDR3 has 18 residues. The trim removed 0 bases at V and 8 bases at J, leaving 13 bases unmatched. CDR3 DNA: TGTGCCAGCAGCTTAGCCCTACCAGCGGGAGGGACGTACTATGAGCAGTTCTTC. Protein: CASSLALPAGGTYYEQFF.

At least ten counts were recorded for this clone. The chain couples TRBV18 to TRBJ1-4; D is possibly TRBD1 (5 bases). Germline-derived CDR1 and CDR2 are KGHSH and LQKENI. Trimming cost V 3 bases and J 7 bases, with 15 bases left between them. CDR3 size: 15 residues. The CDR3 nucleotides read TGTGCCAGCTCACCTGGATTACTGGGGGGTGAAAAACTGTTTTTT. Translation gives CASSPGLLGGEKLFF.

This clone has a count of ten or more. This chain links TRBV7-2 with TRBJ2-1; TRBD2 matches 9 bases. The V gene end was trimmed by 5 bases and the J gene end by 7 bases; junction bases not matched to a gene: 12. The CDR3 is 16 residues long. Looked up from germline, CDR1 is SGHTA and CDR2 is FQGNSA. The CDR3 sequence is CASSVFSGSGGNEQFF. Here the CDR3 DNA reads TGTGCCAGCAGCGTATTTAGCGGGAGTGGGGGTAATGAGCAGTTCTTC.

The table lists this clone with many counts. J is TRBJ1-5 and V is TRBV21-1. TRBV21-1 is a recognized pseudogene. CDR3 size: 18 residues. For the CDR3, the DNA is TGTGCCAGCAGCACGTTGAGCCGCGGGGACTATAGCAATCAGCCCCAGCATTTT. It specifies CASSTLSRGDYSNQPQHF.

This clone has at least ten counts. The genes are TRBV19 and TRBJ1-2, with D possibly TRBD1 on 5 matching bases. V was shortened by 8 bases and J by 5 bases, with 21 bases between the two germline ends. The CDR3 spans 15 residues. Germline V gene data show CDR1 as LNHDA and CDR2 as SQIVND (reference sequence). The CDR3 protein is CASHNRGGFVYGYTF. The DNA of the CDR3 is TGTGCCAGTCATAACCGGGGGGGTTTTGTGTATGGCTACACCTTC.

In this sample, this clone turned up a few times. CDR3 coding DNA: TGTGCCAGCAGCTTGGCTAGGCATTACAATGAGCAGTTCTTC. Its translation is CASSLARHYNEQFF. The chain joins TRBV11-2 to TRBJ2-1; no clear D. Trimming cost V 3 bases and J 4 bases, with 10 bases left between them. CDR1 is SGHAT, CDR2 FQNNGV, per germline. This CDR3 is built from 14 residues. The whole variable domain, remainder taken from reference TRBV11-2 and TRBJ2-1, is EAGVAQSPRYKIIEKRQSVAFWCNPISGHATLYWYQQILGQGPKLLIQFQNNGVVDDSQLPKDRFSAERLKGVDSTLKIQPAKLEDSAVYLCASSLARHYNEQFFGPGTRLTVL.

Sample share makes this clone medium-sized. The rearrangement joins TRBV5-1 to TRBJ2-2, with a weak D call TRBD2 (5 bases). From germline, CDR1 is SGHRS and CDR2 YFSETQ. Trimming cost V 6 bases and J 7 bases, with 13 bases left between them. The CDR3 consists of 13 residues. The DNA for the CDR3 is TGCGCCAGCAAGGAGGAGATGATCGGGGAGCTGTTTTTT. Translation: CASKEEMIGELFF.

At least ten counts were recorded for this clone. The gene calls are TRBV11-2 and TRBJ1-2; TRBD1 matches 7 bases. J was trimmed by 8 bases and V by 5 bases; bases with no gene match: 17. Germline CDR1 is SGHAT and CDR2 is FQNNGV. The CDR3 length is 16 residues. CDR3 in amino acids: CASSTNLRQGALGYTF. The DNA of the CDR3 is TGTGCCAGCAGCACCAACCTTAGACAGGGCGCACTGGGCTACACCTTC.

This clone was seen many times. The V call is TRBV19, the J call TRBJ1-6, with 10 bases identical to TRBD1. Germline V gene data show CDR1 as LNHDA and CDR2 as SQIVND (reference sequence). J gave up 11 bases and V 9 bases, and 7 bases lay outside the gene matches. The CDR3 sequence is 13 residues long. This CDR3 is CARGTGDGAPLHF. The CDR3 DNA is TGTGCCAGAGGGACAGGGGACGGAGCACCCCTCCACTTT. The full variable domain, with the rest looked up from reference TRBV19 and TRBJ1-6, is DGGITQSPKYLFRKEGQNVTLSCEQNLNHDAMYWYRQDPGQGLRLIYYSQIVNDFQKGDIAEGYSVSREKKESFPLTVTSAQKNPTAFYLCARGTGDGAPLHFGNGTRLTVT.

This clone was detected many times. The chain recombines TRBV27 with TRBJ1-5, with a tentative D call TRBD1 (6 bases). Germline-derived CDR1 and CDR2 are MNHEY and SMNVEV (reference sequence). The V end lost 5 bases, the J end lost 7 bases, and 18 bases lay between the germline ends. The CDR3 covers 15 residues. The CDR3: CASSPKDRFGQPQHF. CDR3 nucleotide sequence: TGTGCCAGCAGTCCAAAAGACAGGTTTGGCCAGCCCCAGCATTTT.

This clone was picked up a small number of times. This sequence joins TRBV6-5 and TRBJ2-7; TRBD1 is a possible D gene (6 bases). The CDR3 is 13 amino acids. V shed 5 bases and J shed 0 bases, with 8 bases lying between them. CDR1 is MNHEY, CDR2 SVGAGI, per germline. This chain's CDR3 is CASSVDSSYEQYF. The CDR3 coding sequence is TGTGCCAGCAGTGTGGACAGCTCCTACGAGCAGTACTTC.

This clone was seen repeatedly, ten times or more. V usage is TRBV20-1 and J usage is TRBJ2-7, with D tentatively TRBD1 (5 bases). The ends were cut back, 1 base at V and 5 bases at J, with 6 bases in the middle. Germline V CDR1 and CDR2: DFQATT, SNEGSKA (reference sequence). CDR3 size: 11 residues. As DNA, the CDR3 is TGCAGTGCTAGAGGACAGAACGAGCAGTACTTC. As protein: CSARGQNEQYF.

This clone was seen repeatedly, ten times or more. The chain is built from TRBV28 and TRBJ2-3, with D tentatively TRBD2 (5 bases). Germline CDR1 reads MDHEN; CDR2 reads SYDVKM. The CDR3 length is 15 residues. Trimming stripped 5 bases from V and 4 bases from J, with 16 bases between. CDR3 protein: CASSEPISSPDTQYF. CDR3 DNA: TGTGCCAGCAGTGAGCCCATATCTAGCCCAGATACGCAGTATTTT.

This clone was counted at least ten times. The rearrangement uses TRBV27 and TRBJ1-1; 9 bases are shared with TRBD1. Per the germline V gene, CDR1 is MNHEY and CDR2 is SMNVEV (reference sequence). The CDR3 has 17 amino acids. Trimming removed 5 bases from V and 4 bases from J; junction bases left unmatched: 14. The CDR3 loop is CASSPWTGAAGGTEAFF. In DNA, the CDR3 is TGTGCCAGCAGTCCCTGGACAGGGGCCGCAGGGGGCACTGAAGCTTTCTTT.

This clone was seen repeatedly, ten times or more. The rearrangement links TRBV30 to TRBJ2-5, with 7 bases fitting TRBD2. Germline V lookup: CDR1 GTSNPN, CDR2 SVGIG (reference sequence). The V and J ends lost 0 bases and 5 bases, in that order; junction bases with no gene match: 6. The CDR3 contains 14 residues. This CDR3 is CAWSVGSGVETQYF. CDR3 sequence (DNA): TGTGCCTGGAGTGTAGGCAGCGGGGTTGAGACCCAGTACTTC. Full variable domain (rest looked up from reference TRBV30 and TRBJ2-5): SQTIHQWPATLVQPVGSPLSLECTVEGTSNPNLYWYRQAAGRGLQLLFYSVGIGQISSEVPQNLSASRPQDRQFILSSKKLLLSDSGFYLCAWSVGSGVETQYFGPGTRLLVL.

This clone occurred many times. The genes are TRBV7-7 and TRBJ1-1; D gene ambiguous. Germline loops: CDR1 SSHAT, CDR2 FNYEAQ (reference sequence). V gave up 1 base and J gave up 2 bases, with 5 bases separating them. This CDR3 comprises 13 residues. CDR3 nucleotide sequence: TGTGCCAGCAGCTTAGGCACTAACACTGAAGCTTTCTTT. Its translation: CASSLGTNTEAFF.